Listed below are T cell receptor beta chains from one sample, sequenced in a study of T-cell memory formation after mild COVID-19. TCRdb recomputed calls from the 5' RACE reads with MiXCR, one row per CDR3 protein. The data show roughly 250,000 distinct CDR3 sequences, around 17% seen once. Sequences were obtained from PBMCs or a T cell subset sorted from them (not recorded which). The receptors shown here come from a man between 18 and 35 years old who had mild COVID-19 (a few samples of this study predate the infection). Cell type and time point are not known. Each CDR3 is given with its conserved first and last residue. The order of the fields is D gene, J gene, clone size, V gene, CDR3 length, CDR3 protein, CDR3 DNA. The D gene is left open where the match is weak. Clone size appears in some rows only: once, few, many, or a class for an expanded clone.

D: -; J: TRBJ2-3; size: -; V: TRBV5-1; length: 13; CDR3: CASSLGHGDTQYF; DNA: TGCGCCAGCAGCTTGGGACATGGTGATACGCAGTATTTT
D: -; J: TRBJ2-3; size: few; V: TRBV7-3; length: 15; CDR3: CASSSLLGGTDTQYF; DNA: TGTGCCAGCAGCTCCCTCTTGGGGGGCACAGATACGCAGTATTTT
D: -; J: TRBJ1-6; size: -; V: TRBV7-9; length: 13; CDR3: CASSPGQPSPLHF; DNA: TGTGCCAGCAGCCCTGGACAGCCATCACCCCTCCACTTT
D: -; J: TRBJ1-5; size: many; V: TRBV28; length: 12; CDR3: CASSSSGQPQHF; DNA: TGTGCCAGCAGCTCCTCAGGTCAGCCCCAGCATTTT
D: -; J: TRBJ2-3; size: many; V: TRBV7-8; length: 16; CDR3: CASSLAFGSREDTQYF; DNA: TGTGCCAGCAGCTTAGCTTTCGGATCGAGGGAGGATACGCAGTATTTT
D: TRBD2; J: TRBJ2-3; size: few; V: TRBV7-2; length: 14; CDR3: CASSPLAGRYTQYF; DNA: TGTGCCAGCAGCCCCCTAGCGGGGCGGTATACGCAGTATTTT
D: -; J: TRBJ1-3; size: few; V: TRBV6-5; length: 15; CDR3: CASSTKRFSGNTIYF; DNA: TGTGCCAGCAGTACGAAGCGATTCTCTGGAAACACCATATATTTT
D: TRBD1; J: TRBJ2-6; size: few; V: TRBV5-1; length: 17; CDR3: CASSPTGTGSGANVLTF; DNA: TGCGCCAGCAGCCCAACCGGGACAGGGAGTGGGGCCAACGTCCTGACTTTC
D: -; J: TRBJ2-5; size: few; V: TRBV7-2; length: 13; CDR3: CASSLPGGKTQYF; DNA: TGTGCCAGCAGCTTACCAGGGGGGAAGACCCAGTACTTC
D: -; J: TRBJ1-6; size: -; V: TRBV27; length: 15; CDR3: CATGGKASYNSPLHF; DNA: TGTGCCACGGGGGGGAAAGCCTCCTATAATTCACCCCTCCACTTT
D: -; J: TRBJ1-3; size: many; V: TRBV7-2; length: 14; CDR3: CASSQRGDGNTIYF; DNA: TGTGCCAGCAGTCAGAGGGGTGATGGAAACACCATATATTTT
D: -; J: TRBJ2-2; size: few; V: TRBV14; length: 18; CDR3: CASSQDFGQIANTGELFF; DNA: TGTGCCAGCAGCCAGGATTTTGGACAGATCGCGAACACCGGGGAGCTGTTTTTT
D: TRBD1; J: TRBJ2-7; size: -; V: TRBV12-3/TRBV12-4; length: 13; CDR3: CASSRQGAWEQYF; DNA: TGTGCCAGCAGCCGTCAGGGGGCTTGGGAGCAGTACTTC
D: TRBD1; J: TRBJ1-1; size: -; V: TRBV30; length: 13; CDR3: CAWSSGRDRAAFF; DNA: TGTGCCTGGAGTAGCGGTAGGGACAGGGCCGCTTTCTTT
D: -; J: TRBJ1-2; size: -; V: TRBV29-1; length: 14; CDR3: CSVEIQGRNYGYTF; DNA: TGCAGCGTTGAGATACAGGGTCGGAACTATGGCTACACCTTC
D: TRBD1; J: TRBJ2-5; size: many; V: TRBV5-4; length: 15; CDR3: CASSSGQGPQETQYF; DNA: TGTGCCAGCAGCTCCGGACAGGGGCCGCAAGAGACCCAGTACTTC
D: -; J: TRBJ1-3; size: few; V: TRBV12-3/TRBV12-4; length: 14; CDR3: CASSYRRVGNTIYF; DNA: TGTGCCAGCAGTTACCGACGGGTGGGAAACACCATATATTTT
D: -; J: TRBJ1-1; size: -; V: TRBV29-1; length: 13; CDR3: CSVLGVEYTEAFF; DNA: TGCAGCGTCCTAGGGGTTGAGTACACTGAAGCTTTCTTT
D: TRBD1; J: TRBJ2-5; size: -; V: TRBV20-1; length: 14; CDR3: CSARDRGPGETQYF; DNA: TGCAGTGCTAGGGACAGGGGGCCGGGGGAGACCCAGTACTTC
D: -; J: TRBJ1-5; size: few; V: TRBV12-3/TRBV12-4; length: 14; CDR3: CASSLADSNQPQHF; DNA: TGTGCCAGCAGTTTAGCGGATAGCAATCAGCCCCAGCATTTT
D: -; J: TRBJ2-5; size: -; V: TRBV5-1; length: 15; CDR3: CASSLGVMQEETQYF; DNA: TGCGCCAGCAGCTTGGGGGTCATGCAGGAGGAGACCCAGTACTTC
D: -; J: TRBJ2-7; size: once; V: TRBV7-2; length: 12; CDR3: CASSFPGAKGYF; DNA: TGTGCCAGCAGCTTCCCTGGGGCAAAGGGGTACTTC
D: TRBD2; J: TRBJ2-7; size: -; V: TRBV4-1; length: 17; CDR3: CASSQLDLGLAGYEQYF; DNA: TGCGCCAGCAGCCAACTAGACCTCGGACTAGCGGGGTACGAGCAGTACTTC
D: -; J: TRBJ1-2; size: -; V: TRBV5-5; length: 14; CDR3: CASSLVEPTGGYTF; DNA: TGTGCCAGCAGCTTGGTCGAACCAACGGGTGGCTACACCTTC
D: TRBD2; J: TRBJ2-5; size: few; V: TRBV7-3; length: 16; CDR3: CASSRTSGGAGETQYF; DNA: TGTGCCAGCAGCCGGACTAGCGGGGGGGCCGGAGAGACCCAGTACTTC
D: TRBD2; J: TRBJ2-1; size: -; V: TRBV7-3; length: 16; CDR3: CASSTQTSGGYGEQFF; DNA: TGTGCCAGCAGCACCCAGACTAGCGGGGGGTATGGTGAGCAGTTCTTC
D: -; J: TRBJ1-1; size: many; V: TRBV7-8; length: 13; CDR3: CASSPRVNTEAFF; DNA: TGTGCCAGCAGCCCGAGAGTGAACACTGAAGCTTTCTTT
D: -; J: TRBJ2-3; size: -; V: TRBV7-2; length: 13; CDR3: CAARQKGGDTQYF; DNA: TGTGCCGCCCGCCAAAAGGGGGGAGATACGCAGTATTTT
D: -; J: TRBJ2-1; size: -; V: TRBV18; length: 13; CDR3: CASSPPGSGEQFF; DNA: TGTGCCAGCTCACCACCGGGGTCGGGTGAGCAGTTCTTC
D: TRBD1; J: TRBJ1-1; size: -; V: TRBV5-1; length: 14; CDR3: CASSAQGANTEAFF; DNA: TGCGCCAGCAGCGCCCAGGGGGCGAACACTGAAGCTTTCTTT
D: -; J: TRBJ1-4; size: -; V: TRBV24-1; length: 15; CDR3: CATSDPRDGGEKLFF; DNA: TGTGCCACCAGTGACCCCCGGGATGGGGGTGAAAAACTGTTTTTT
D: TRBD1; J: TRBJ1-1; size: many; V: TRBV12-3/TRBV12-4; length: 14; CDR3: CASSFQGGNTEAFF; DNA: TGTGCCAGCAGTTTTCAGGGGGGGAACACTGAAGCTTTCTTT
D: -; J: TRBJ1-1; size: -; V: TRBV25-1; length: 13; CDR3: CASSLAGPTEAFF; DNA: TGTGCCAGCAGCTTAGCGGGGCCCACTGAAGCTTTCTTT
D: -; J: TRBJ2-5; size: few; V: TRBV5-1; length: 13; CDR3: CASSYQTEETQYF; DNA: TGCGCCAGCAGCTATCAGACAGAAGAGACCCAGTACTTC
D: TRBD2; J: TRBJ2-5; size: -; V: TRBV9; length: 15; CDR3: CASSSRLAGAETQYF; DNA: TGTGCCAGCAGCTCCAGACTAGCGGGGGCCGAGACCCAGTACTTC
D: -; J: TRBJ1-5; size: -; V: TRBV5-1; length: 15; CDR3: CASSLAGRVNQPQHF; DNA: TGCGCCAGCAGCTTGGCGGGGAGGGTCAATCAGCCCCAGCATTTT
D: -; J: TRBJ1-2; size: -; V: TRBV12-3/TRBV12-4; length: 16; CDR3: CASSRYSDILYYGYTF; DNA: TGTGCCAGCTCCCGCTACAGCGATATTTTATACTATGGCTACACCTTC
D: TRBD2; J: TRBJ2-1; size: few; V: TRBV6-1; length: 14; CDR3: CASSRLAGVNEQFF; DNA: TGTGCCAGCAGCAGACTAGCGGGGGTCAATGAGCAGTTCTTC
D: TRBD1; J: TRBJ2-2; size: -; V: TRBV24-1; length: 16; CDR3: CATSDPGQGRDGELFF; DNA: TGTGCCACCAGTGATCCTGGACAGGGGCGCGACGGGGAGCTGTTTTTT
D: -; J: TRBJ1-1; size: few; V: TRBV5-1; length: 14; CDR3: CASSLEWASTEAFF; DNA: TGCGCCAGCAGCTTGGAATGGGCGTCCACTGAAGCTTTCTTT
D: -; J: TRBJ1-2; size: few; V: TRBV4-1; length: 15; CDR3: CASAPGGGTLYGYTF; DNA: TGCGCCAGCGCTCCCGGCGGCGGGACCCTCTATGGCTACACCTTC
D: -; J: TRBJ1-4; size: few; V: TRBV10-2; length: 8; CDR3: CASEALFF; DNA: TGCGCCAGCGAAGCACTGTTCTTT
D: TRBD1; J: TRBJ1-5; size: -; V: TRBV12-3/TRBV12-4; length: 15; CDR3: CASSPGQGFGQPQHF; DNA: TGTGCCAGCAGTCCGGGACAGGGGTTCGGTCAGCCCCAGCATTTT
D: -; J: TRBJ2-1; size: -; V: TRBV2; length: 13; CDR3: CASSQIPGDEQFF; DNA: TGTGCCAGCAGTCAGATCCCTGGGGATGAGCAGTTCTTC
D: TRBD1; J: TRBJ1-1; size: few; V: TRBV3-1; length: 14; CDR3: CASSLRDRDTEAFF; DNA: TGTGCCAGCAGCTTACGAGACAGGGACACTGAAGCTTTCTTT
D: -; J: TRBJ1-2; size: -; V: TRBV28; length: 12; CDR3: CASTTTGFGYTF; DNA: TGTGCCAGCACGACTACAGGGTTTGGCTACACCTTC
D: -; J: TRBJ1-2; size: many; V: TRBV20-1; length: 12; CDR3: CSARNRDYGYTF; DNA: TGCAGTGCTAGGAACAGGGACTATGGCTACACCTTC
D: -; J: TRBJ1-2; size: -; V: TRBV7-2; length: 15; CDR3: CASSLAPDATYGYTF; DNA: TGTGCCAGCAGCTTGGCACCGGATGCTACCTATGGCTACACCTTC
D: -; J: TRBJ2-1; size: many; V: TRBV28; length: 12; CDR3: CASSTPGREQFF; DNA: TGTGCCAGCAGTACACCAGGACGTGAGCAGTTCTTC